Described below is a single T cell receptor (beta chain) sequence and its context. Germline V lookup: CDR1 SEHNR, CDR2 FQNEAQ (reference sequence). The CDR3 totals 18 residues. V shed 5 bases and J 2 bases; nucleotides not matched to a gene: 16. In the source study's methods: Using reference gene primer amplification, nucleated cell counts were estimated. Profiling relied on immunoSEQ multiplex PCR, and the TCRdb table lists in-frame clones only, not all of them. That table is the source of V, J and clone size, and D and trimming were worked out from the DNA. The table lists some 140,000 clones, approximately 88% of them singletons. This entry belongs to a study of blood T cell repertoires in COVID-19.

This TCR was sampled from a man aged 40-55 years with acute COVID-19. Sample: PBMCs or T cells enriched from blood (not recorded which). The chain is built from TRBV7-9 and TRBJ2-3, with 7 bases fitting TRBD2. CDR3 DNA sequence: TGTGCCAGCAGCATCCCAGACCAAGCGGGACCAATCACAGATACGCAGTATTTT. Amino acids: CASSIPDQAGPITDTQYF.